One T cell receptor (beta chain) is described in this entry. TCRdb's copy holds only in-frame clones and misses some; the assay was immunoSEQ multiplex PCR. The profile shows around 130,000 clones, less than 90% of them singletons. This sample was included in a study of blood T cell repertoires in COVID-19. The length of the CDR3 is 14 residues. Recruited during active infection, patients (from Seattle) were subsequently followed longitudinally. This chain uses TRBV21-1 with TRBJ2-1; the table names TRBD2, a call not compared with the DNA. TRBV21-1 is assigned pseudogene status. The receptor's source is a man aged 25 to 40 with COVID-19, enrolled during active disease. The sequenced sample was peripheral blood. Written as DNA, the CDR3 is TGTGCCAGCATAACTAGCGGGGGCTACAATGAGCAGTTCTTC. Translated: CASITSGGYNEQFF.